One TCR beta chain is described in this entry. No antigen is known for it. V gave up 4 bases and J gave up 9 bases, with 19 bases separating them. Germline V gene sequence: CDR1 SGHAT, CDR2 FQNNGV. The CDR3 sequence is 15 residues long. The data were taken from a study of response to subunit inactivated influenza vaccine. TCRdb ran MiXCR on the RT-PCR reads and lists one entry per CDR3 protein. The repertoire has fewer than 550,000 distinct CDR3 sequences, about 25% of them found once; the top ten carry under 2.5%. Study-level results: Each seasonal influenza vaccination, the authors suggested, recruits few new T cells.

The receptor's source is a man aged 45-65 years who received an inactivated influenza vaccine. This specimen was CD4+ T cells sorted from PBMCs, taken roughly 5 days after vaccination. The rearrangement uses TRBV11-2 and TRBJ2-1; tentatively, D is TRBD2 (7 bases). DNA of the CDR3: TGTGCCAGCAGCTCCCCGTGGGGGGGCAAGTTTGAGCAGTTCTTC. It is translated as CASSSPWGGKFEQFF.